This T cell receptor (beta chain) was recovered during a study of T-cell memory formation after mild COVID-19. Looking at the study overall: Largely donor-specific TCR clusters were found.

TCRdb called the 5' RACE reads again in MiXCR, with one record for every CDR3 protein. Of over 150,000 distinct CDR3 sequences listed, about 18% were seen once; the top ten hold 3.9%. J lost 8 bases, V lost 10 bases, and 5 bases had no gene match. Germline V gives CDR1 MDHEN, CDR2 SYDVKM. The CDR3 totals 13 residues. J is TRBJ1-6 and V is TRBV28, with 10 positions matching TRBD1. The sequencing sample was made of PBMCs or a T cell subset sorted from them (not recorded which). The clonotype comes from a man younger than 35 who had mild COVID-19 (a few samples of this study predate the infection). Cell type and time point are not known. CDR3 nucleotide sequence: TGTGCCACCGACAGGGGGCTTGATTCACCCCTCCACTTT. Translation: CATDRGLDSPLHF.